Given below is one T cell receptor (beta chain) in context. These data are taken from a study of T cells after somatic rescue of genetic block. This CDR3 spans 13 amino acids. Between the trimmed V and J ends, which lost 1 base and 4 bases, there was a span of 8 bases. The germline V gene encodes CDR1 SGHVS and CDR2 FQNEAQ. Repertoires were generated with immunoSEQ multiplex PCR, while TCRdb's copy carries only in-frame clones and drops some. The sample includes about 13,000 clones, roughly 73% of them seen just once. Sequenced: peripheral blood mononuclear cells (PBMCs). This rearrangement joins TRBV7-8 to TRBJ2-7; D is undetermined. This clonotype originated in a boy between 5 and 17 years old. The DNA for the CDR3 is TGTGCCAGCAGCTTAGGGACCATTTACGAGCAGTACTTC. This translates into CASSLGTIYEQYF. Using reference TRBV7-8 and TRBJ2-7 for the parts outside the CDR3, the full variable domain is GAGVSQSPRYKVAKRGQDVALRCDPISGHVSLFWYQQALGQGPEFLTYFQNEAQLDKSGLPSDRFFAERPEGSVSTLKIQRTQQEDSAVYLCASSLGTIYEQYFGPGTRLTVT.